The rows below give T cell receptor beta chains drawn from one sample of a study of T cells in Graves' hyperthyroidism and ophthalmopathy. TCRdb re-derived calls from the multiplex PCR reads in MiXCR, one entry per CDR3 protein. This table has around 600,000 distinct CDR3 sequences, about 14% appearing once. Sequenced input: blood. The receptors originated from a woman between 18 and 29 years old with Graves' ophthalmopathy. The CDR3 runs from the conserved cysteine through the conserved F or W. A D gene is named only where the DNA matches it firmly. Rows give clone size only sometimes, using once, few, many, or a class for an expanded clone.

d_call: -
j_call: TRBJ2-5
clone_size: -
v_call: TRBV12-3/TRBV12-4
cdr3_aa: CASTGSRSQETQYF
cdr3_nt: TGTGCCAGCACCGGCTCCCGCAGCCAAGAGACCCAGTACTTC

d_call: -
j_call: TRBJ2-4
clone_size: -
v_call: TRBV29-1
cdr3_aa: CSVGLAKNIQYF
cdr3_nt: TGCAGCGTTGGGCTAGCCAAAAACATTCAGTACTTC

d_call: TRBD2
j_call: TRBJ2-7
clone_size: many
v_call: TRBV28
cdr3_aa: CASSLWNRASGKGPEQYF
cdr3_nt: TGTGCCAGCAGTTTATGGAATAGAGCTAGCGGGAAAGGTCCCGAGCAGTACTTC

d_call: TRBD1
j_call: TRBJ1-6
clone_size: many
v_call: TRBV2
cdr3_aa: CASSIQGARNSPLHF
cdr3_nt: TGTGCCAGCAGTATACAGGGGGCGAGGAATTCACCCCTCCACTTT

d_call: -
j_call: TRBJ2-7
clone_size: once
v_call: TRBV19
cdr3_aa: CASPGLRNYEQYF
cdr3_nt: TGTGCCAGTCCGGGACTGAGAAATTACGAGCAGTACTTC

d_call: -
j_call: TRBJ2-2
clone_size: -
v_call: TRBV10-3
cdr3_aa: CAILSLRTANTGELFF
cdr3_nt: TGTGCCATCCTAAGTCTAAGGACAGCGAACACCGGGGAGCTGTTTTTT

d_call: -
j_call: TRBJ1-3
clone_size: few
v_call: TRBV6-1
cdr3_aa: CASSLNRRAARDTIYF
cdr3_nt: TGTGCCAGCAGCCTCAACCGAAGGGCAGCCAGGGACACCATATATTTT

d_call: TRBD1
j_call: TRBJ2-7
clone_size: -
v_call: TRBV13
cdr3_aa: CASSPGQGNSYEQYF
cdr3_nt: TGTGCCAGCAGCCCGGGACAGGGTAACTCCTACGAGCAGTACTTC

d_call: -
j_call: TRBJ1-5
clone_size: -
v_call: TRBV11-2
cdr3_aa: CASSPRGRQPQHF
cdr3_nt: TGTGCCAGCAGCCCGCGGGGTAGGCAGCCCCAGCATTTT

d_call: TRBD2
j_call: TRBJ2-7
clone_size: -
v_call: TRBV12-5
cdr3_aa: CASGLTGTSGWGRSYEQYF
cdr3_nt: TGTGCTAGTGGTTTGACCGGGACTAGCGGGTGGGGGAGGTCCTACGAGCAGTACTTC

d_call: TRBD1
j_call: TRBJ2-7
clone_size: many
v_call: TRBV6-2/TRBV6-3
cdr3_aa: CASSSIGTGAYEQYF
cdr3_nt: TGTGCCAGCAGTTCGATCGGGACAGGGGCCTACGAGCAGTACTTC

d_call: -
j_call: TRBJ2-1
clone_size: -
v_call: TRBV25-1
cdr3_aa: CASNQLYNEQFF
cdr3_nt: TGTGCCAGCAACCAGCTGTACAATGAGCAGTTCTTC

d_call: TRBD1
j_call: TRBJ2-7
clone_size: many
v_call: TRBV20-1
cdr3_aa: CSARLLDRVSYEQYF
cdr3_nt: TGCAGTGCCCGACTCCTGGACAGGGTGTCCTACGAGCAGTACTTC

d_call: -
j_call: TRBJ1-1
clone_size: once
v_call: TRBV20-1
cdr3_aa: CSARDFLSSHAGDTEAFF
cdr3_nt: TGCAGTGCTAGAGATTTTTTATCGAGTCACGCCGGCGACACTGAAGCTTTCTTT

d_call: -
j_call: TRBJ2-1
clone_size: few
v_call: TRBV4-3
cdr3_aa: CASSQEMNEQFF
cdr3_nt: TGCGCCAGCAGCCAAGAAATGAATGAGCAGTTCTTC